Listed below are T cell receptor beta chains from one sample, sequenced in a study of blood T cell repertoires in COVID-19. TCRdb's copy holds only in-frame clones and misses some; the assay was immunoSEQ multiplex PCR. The data contain about 95,000 clones, about four fifths of them singletons. Sequencing was done on a sample of peripheral blood. These receptors were taken from an elderly man with COVID-19, enrolled during active disease. Each CDR3 is given with its conserved first and last residue. The D gene is left open where the match is weak. Only some rows state a clone size, as once, few, many or a class for expanded clones.

j_gene	abundance	d_gene	v_gene	CDR3nt	CDR3aa
TRBJ2-3	.	.	TRBV6-4	TGTGCCAGCAGTCTAGACTGGGGCGATACGCAGTATTTT	CASSLDWGDTQYF
TRBJ1-5	many	.	TRBV28	TGTGCCAGCAGTTCGCAGGGGCTAATGGATCAGCCCCAGCATTTT	CASSSQGLMDQPQHF
TRBJ1-2	.	.	TRBV28	TGTGCCAGCAGTTTGGCAGGGTCGGACTATGGCTACACCTTC	CASSLAGSDYGYTF
TRBJ1-4	.	.	TRBV6-5	TGTGCCAGCAGACAAGTCGGACAGACCTTGAGTGTGTTTTTT	CASRQVGQTLSVFF
TRBJ1-2	once	TRBD1	TRBV19	TGTGCCAGTAGTACACTAACCGGGACAGGACTTAACTATGGCTACACCTTC	CASSTLTGTGLNYGYTF
TRBJ2-1	once	TRBD1	TRBV30	TGTGCCTGGAACTACAGGGGTAGTGACAATGAGCAGTTCTTC	CAWNYRGSDNEQFF
TRBJ1-1	.	.	TRBV27	TGTGCCAGCAGTTTAGTTGGGAGTATGAACACTGAAGCTTTCTTT	CASSLVGSMNTEAFF
TRBJ1-2	.	TRBD1	TRBV28	TGTGCCAGCAGACACGTAGACAGGGGGCGAGGTGGCTACACCTTC	CASRHVDRGRGGYTF
TRBJ2-3	.	TRBD1	TRBV6-6	TGTGCCAGCAGTTACTCGACAGGGGGACCAGATACGCAGTATTTT	CASSYSTGGPDTQYF
TRBJ2-2	.	TRBD1	TRBV7-3	TGTGCCAGCAGCCCCCTAGACAGGGATGAGGGCGGGGAGCTGTTTTTT	CASSPLDRDEGGELFF
TRBJ1-6	.	.	TRBV6-5	TGTGCCAGCAGTTACCGGGGGGAGAATTCACCCCTCCACTTT	CASSYRGENSPLHF
TRBJ2-5	.	.	TRBV7-8	TGTGCCAGCAGCTTAGCGGGCAGGGAGGAGGAGACCCAGTACTTC	CASSLAGREEETQYF
TRBJ2-3	few	.	TRBV3-1/TRBV3-2	TGTGCCAGCAGCCAAGTGGCCAGGGATACGCAGTATTTT	CASSQVARDTQYF
TRBJ1-1	.	.	TRBV5-1	TGCGCCAGCAGCCATGGACAGCCCCCCTACACTGAAGCTTTCTTT	CASSHGQPPYTEAFF
TRBJ1-1	.	TRBD1	TRBV27	TGTGCCAGCAGTTTATTAAGGAGTGGACAGGGGAACACTGAAGCTTTCTTT	CASSLLRSGQGNTEAFF
TRBJ2-7	.	TRBD2	TRBV29-1	TGCAGCGTTGAGTGGTCTAGCGGGAGTTACGAGCAGTACTTC	CSVEWSSGSYEQYF
TRBJ2-1	.	.	TRBV12-1	TGTGCCAGCAGCCAAGGGACTAGCGGGTGCTCCTACAATGAGCAGTTCTTC	CASSQGTSGCSYNEQFF
TRBJ1-1	.	TRBD1	TRBV4-1	TGCGCCAGCAGCGGACAGGTAACGAACACTGAAGCTTTCTTT	CASSGQVTNTEAFF
TRBJ1-1	.	TRBD1	TRBV5-4	TGTGCCAGCAGCCCGACAGGGGTTCTCAACACTGAAGCTTTCTTT	CASSPTGVLNTEAFF
TRBJ2-3	once	TRBD2	TRBV9	TGTGCCAGCAGCGGATCCTGGACTAGCGGGGGGGCCATAACAGATACGCAGTATTTT	CASSGSWTSGGAITDTQYF
TRBJ2-1	once	TRBD2	TRBV30	TGTGCCTGGCGGGGGGGAATTGGCTCCTACAATGAGCAGTTCTTC	CAWRGGIGSYNEQFF
TRBJ2-1	.	.	TRBV6-5	TGTGCCAGCAGTTACGTAGCCCTCGGGAACAATGAGCAGTTCTTC	CASSYVALGNNEQFF